The 9 T cell receptor beta chains presented below share a single source sample, sequenced in a study of T cell responses to AZD1222 COVID-19 vaccine. The repertoire was sequenced with immunoSEQ multiplex PCR; TCRdb's copy has only in-frame clones and lacks some. The data contain some 110,000 clones, roughly 87% of them singletons. The starting material was peripheral blood, obtained on day 0 of AZD1222 vaccination. These receptors were collected from an adult in good health.

This chain joins TRBV5-1 and TRBJ1-2; no definite D call. Germline CDR1 SGHRS, CDR2 YFSETQ. CDR3 length equals 16 residues. Trimming left V 5 bases short and J 4 bases short, with 21 bases between. The CDR3 DNA reads as TGCGCCAGCAGGGTCGACCCGGGAGGAAGTTCCTATGGCTACACCTTC. Translation gives CASRVDPGGSSYGYTF.

V gene TRBV28 combines with J gene TRBJ1-1; 8 bases map to TRBD1. The germline V gene encodes CDR1 MDHEN and CDR2 SYDVKM. The length of the CDR3 is 15 residues. V trimming: 7 bases; J trimming: 5 bases; junction bases outside the gene matches: 12. The CDR3 DNA follows: TGTGCCAGCACCGCCGCCCAGGGGGCGGGGACTGAAGCTTTCTTT. Translating it yields CASTAAQGAGTEAFF.

J is TRBJ2-7 and V is TRBV18; 9 bases map to TRBD2. The germline V gene has CDR1 KGHSH and CDR2 LQKENI. Trimming took 5 bases from V and 0 from J; bases not matched to a gene: 2. This CDR3 spans 14 amino acids. The CDR3, as DNA: TGTGCCAGCTCAGCGCGGGAGGGCTCCTACGAGCAGTACTTC. Protein product: CASSAREGSYEQYF.

The chain combines TRBV5-1 with TRBJ2-2; either TRBD1 or TRBD2 may supply D (5 bases each). Trimming cost V 8 bases and J 6 bases, with 20 bases left between them. Looked up from germline, CDR1 is SGHRS and CDR2 is YFSETQ. This CDR3 has 15 amino acids. CDR3 amino acids: CASTLIEGSAGELFF. For the CDR3, the DNA is TGCGCCAGTACGCTTATAGAGGGGTCGGCCGGGGAGCTGTTTTTT.

V is TRBV27 and J is TRBJ1-1; 12 bases match TRBD1. The germline CDR1 and CDR2 sequences are MNHEY and SMNVEV (reference sequence). The ends lost 6 bases at V and 1 base at J; junction bases unmatched: 9. This CDR3 contains 17 residues. The CDR3 here is CASSPGQGAPRNTEAFF. The DNA for the CDR3 is TGTGCCAGCAGCCCGGGACAGGGGGCCCCCAGGAACACTGAAGCTTTCTTT.

This rearrangement joins TRBV12-5 to TRBJ2-7; 7 nucleotides align to TRBD2. CDR1 LGHNT and CDR2 FRNRAP come from the germline V gene. This CDR3 comprises 13 residues. The V and J ends lost 7 bases and 7 bases, in that order; junction bases with no gene match: 10. The DNA of the CDR3 is TGTGCTAGTGCCCTCAAAGGCGGGGGTGAGCAGTACTTC. Amino acids: CASALKGGGEQYF.

This clone was observed once. The J gene is TRBJ2-7, the V gene TRBV11-2; TRBD2 matches 14 bases. CDR1 is SGHAT and CDR2 is FQNNGV in the germline V gene. This CDR3 comprises 16 residues. The junction had 9 bases not matched to a gene; V was cut back by 6 bases and J by 5 bases. The CDR3 DNA reads TGTGCCAGCAGTCATCGACTAGCGGGAGGGCCGCACGAGCAGTACTTC. It yields the protein CASSHRLAGGPHEQYF.

This clone was seen a single time. The chain combines TRBV4-1 with TRBJ2-3; 7 nucleotides line up with TRBD1. The V gene's germline CDR1 is MGHRA and CDR2 YSYEKL. This CDR3 has 15 residues. The V and J ends lost 4 bases and 0 bases, in that order; junction bases with no gene match: 4. In DNA form, the CDR3 reads TGCGCCAGCAGCCTCCGGACAGGTAGCACAGATACGCAGTATTTT. It translates to CASSLRTGSTDTQYF.

The CDR3 sequence: CAWSVQGDEQYF. The CDR3 DNA reads as TGTGCCTGGAGTGTACAGGGGGACGAGCAGTACTTC. The chain employs TRBV30 and TRBJ2-7; 8 nucleotides line up with TRBD1. Germline assignment: CDR1 GTSNPN and CDR2 SVGIG (reference sequence). The CDR3 consists of 12 residues. The V and J ends lost 0 bases and 5 bases, in that order; junction bases with no gene match: 0.